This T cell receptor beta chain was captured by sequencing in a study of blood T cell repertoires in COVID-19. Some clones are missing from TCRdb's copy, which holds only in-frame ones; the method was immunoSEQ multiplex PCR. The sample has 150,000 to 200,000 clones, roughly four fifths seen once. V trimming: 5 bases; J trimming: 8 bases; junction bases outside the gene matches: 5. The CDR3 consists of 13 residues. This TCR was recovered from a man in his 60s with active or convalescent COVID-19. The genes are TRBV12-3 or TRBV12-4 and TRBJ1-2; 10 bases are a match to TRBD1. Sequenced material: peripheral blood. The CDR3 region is CASSRDRGLGYTF. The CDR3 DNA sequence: TGTGCCAGCAGTCGCGACAGGGGGCTCGGCTACACCTTC.